This T cell receptor beta chain comes out of a study of cytomegalovirus exposure and HLA in healthy donors. This clone was seen just once. Nominal health characterized the donors when sampled, though unrecorded immune exposures were likely. This CDR3 is built from 13 residues. Germline loops: CDR1 SGHNT, CDR2 YENEEA. V lost 3 bases to trimming and J lost 4 bases, with 8 bases between them. Primers: 60 Vbeta forward and 13 Jbeta reverse. Measured with immunoSEQ multiplex PCR; TCRdb has only the in-frame clones, and not every one. Of 200,000 or so clones listed, about 83% were seen once; the top ten hold approximately 6%.

The receptor was derived from a woman aged 25 to 39 in good health and CMV-seropositive. The rearrangement joins TRBV11-3 to TRBJ2-3; D gene unclear. The sequenced sample consisted of PBMCs. DNA of the CDR3: TGTGCCAGCAGCTTTACTCTCTCAGATACGCAGTATTTT. Amino acid sequence: CASSFTLSDTQYF.